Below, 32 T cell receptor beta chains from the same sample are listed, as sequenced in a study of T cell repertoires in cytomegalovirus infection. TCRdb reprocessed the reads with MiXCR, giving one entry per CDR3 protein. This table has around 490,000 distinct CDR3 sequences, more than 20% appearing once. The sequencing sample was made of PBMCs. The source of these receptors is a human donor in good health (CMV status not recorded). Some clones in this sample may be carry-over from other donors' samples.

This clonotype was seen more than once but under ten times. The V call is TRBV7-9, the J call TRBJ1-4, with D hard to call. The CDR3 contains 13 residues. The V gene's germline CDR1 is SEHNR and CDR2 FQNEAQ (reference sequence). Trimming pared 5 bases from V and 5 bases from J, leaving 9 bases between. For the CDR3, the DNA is TGTGCCAGCAGCCAGAACGTGAATGAAAAACTGTTTTTT. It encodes CASSQNVNEKLFF.

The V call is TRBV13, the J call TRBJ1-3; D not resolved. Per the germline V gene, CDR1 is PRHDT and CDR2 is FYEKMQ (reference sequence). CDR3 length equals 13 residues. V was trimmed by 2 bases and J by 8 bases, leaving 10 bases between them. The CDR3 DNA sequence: TGTGCCAGCAGCTTAAAAGCCCTCGACACCATATATTTT. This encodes CASSLKALDTIYF.

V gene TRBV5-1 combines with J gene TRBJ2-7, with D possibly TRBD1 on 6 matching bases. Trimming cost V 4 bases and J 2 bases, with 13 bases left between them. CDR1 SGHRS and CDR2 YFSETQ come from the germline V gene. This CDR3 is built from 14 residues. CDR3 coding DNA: TGCGCCAGCAGCCTAACAGGGAGTCCCTACGAGCAGTACTTC. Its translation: CASSLTGSPYEQYF. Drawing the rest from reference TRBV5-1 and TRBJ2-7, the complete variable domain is KAGVTQTPRYLIKTRGQQVTLSCSPISGHRSVSWYQQTPGQGLQFLFEYFSETQRNKGNFPGRFSGRQFSNSRSEMNVSTLELGDSALYLCASSLTGSPYEQYFGPGTRLTVT.

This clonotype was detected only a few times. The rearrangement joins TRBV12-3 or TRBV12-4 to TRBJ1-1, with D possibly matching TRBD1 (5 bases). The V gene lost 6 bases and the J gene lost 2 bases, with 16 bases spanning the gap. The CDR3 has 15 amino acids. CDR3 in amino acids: CASRPTGRFNTEAFF. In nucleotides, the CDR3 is TGTGCCAGCAGGCCAACGGGACGGTTTAACACTGAAGCTTTCTTT.

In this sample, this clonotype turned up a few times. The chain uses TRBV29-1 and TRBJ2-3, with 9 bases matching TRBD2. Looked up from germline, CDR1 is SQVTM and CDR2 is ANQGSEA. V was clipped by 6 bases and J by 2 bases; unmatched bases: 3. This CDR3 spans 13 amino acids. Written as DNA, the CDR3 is TGCAGCGTCCGCGGGAGGGCCACAGATACGCAGTATTTT. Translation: CSVRGRATDTQYF.

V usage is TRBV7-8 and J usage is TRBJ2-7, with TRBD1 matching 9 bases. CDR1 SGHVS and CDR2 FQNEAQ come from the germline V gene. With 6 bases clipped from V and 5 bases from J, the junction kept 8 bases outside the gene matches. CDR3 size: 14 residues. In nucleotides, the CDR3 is TGTGCCAGCAGGCCCGGGACAGGGTTCCACGAGCAGTACTTC. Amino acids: CASRPGTGFHEQYF.

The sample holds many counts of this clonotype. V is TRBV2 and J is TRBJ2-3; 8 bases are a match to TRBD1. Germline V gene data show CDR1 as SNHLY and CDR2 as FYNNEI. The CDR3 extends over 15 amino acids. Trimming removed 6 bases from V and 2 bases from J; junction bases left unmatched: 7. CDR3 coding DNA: TGTGCCAGCAGGCCGGGACAGGCCTCCACAGATACGCAGTATTTT. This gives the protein CASRPGQASTDTQYF.

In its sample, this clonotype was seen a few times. CDR3 coding DNA: TGTGCCAGCAGCTTGGGACAGCCGAACACCGGGGAGCTGTTTTTT. As protein: CASSLGQPNTGELFF. The rearrangement joins TRBV5-4 to TRBJ2-2; D is perhaps TRBD1 (5 bases). Germline V gene sequence: CDR1 SGHNT, CDR2 YYREEE (reference sequence). The CDR3 spans 15 residues. V was pared by 0 bases and J by 0 bases, with 6 bases between.

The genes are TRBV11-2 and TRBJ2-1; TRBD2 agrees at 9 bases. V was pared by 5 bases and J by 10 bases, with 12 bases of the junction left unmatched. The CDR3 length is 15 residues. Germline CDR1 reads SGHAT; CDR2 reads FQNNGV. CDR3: CASSPEAGGLGEQFF. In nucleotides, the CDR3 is TGTGCCAGCAGCCCCGAAGCGGGAGGATTGGGGGAGCAGTTCTTC.

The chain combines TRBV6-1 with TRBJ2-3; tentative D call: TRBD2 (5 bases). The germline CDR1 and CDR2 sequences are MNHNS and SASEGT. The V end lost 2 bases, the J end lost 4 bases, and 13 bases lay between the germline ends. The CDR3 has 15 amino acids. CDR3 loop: CASSETGSGADTQYF. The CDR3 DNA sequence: TGTGCCAGCAGTGAAACGGGGAGTGGGGCAGATACGCAGTATTTT.

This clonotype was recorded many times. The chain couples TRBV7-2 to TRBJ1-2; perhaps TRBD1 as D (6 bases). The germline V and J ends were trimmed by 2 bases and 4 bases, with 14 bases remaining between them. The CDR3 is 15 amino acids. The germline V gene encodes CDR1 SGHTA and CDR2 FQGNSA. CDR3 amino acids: CASSLRDSRGYGYTF. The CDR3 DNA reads TGTGCCAGCAGCTTAAGGGACTCCAGGGGCTATGGCTACACCTTC.

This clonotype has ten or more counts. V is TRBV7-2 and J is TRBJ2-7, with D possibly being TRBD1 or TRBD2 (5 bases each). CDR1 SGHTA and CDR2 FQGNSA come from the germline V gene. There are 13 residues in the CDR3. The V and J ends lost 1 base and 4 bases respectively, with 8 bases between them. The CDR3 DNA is TGTGCCAGCAGCTTAGTTGAGGGGTACGAGCAGTACTTC. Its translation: CASSLVEGYEQYF.

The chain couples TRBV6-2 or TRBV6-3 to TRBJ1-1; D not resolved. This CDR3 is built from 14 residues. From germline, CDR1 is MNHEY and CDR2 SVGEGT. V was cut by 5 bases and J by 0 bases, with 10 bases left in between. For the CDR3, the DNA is TGTGCCAGCAGTGCGCGAGCCATGAACACTGAAGCTTTCTTT. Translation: CASSARAMNTEAFF.

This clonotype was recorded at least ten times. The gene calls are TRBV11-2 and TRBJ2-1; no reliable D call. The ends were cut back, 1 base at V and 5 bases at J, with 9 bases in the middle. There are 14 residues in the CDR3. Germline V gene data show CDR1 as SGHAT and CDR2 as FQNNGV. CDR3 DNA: TGTGCCAGCAGCTTAGTTGGCCGGCACAATGAGCAGTTCTTC. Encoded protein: CASSLVGRHNEQFF.

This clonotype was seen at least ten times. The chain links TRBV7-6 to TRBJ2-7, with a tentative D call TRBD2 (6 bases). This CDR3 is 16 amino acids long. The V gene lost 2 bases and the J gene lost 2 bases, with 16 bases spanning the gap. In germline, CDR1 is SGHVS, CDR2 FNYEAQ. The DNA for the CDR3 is TGTGCCAGCAGCTTAAACCCGGGACTCGAAACCTACGAGCAGTACTTC. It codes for CASSLNPGLETYEQYF.

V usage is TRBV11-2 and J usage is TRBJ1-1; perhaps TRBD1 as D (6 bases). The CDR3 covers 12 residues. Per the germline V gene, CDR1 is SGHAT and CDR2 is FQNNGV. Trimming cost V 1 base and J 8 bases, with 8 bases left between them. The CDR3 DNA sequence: TGTGCCAGCAGCTTAGCCACAGGGGAAGCTTTCTTT. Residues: CASSLATGEAFF.

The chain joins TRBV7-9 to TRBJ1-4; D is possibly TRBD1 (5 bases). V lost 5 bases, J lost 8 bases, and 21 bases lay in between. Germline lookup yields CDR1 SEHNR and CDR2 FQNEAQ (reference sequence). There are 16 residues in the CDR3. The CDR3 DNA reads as TGTGCCAGCAGCGTTCTTTTTGGGACTCACAGCGAAAAACTGTTTTTT. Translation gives CASSVLFGTHSEKLFF.

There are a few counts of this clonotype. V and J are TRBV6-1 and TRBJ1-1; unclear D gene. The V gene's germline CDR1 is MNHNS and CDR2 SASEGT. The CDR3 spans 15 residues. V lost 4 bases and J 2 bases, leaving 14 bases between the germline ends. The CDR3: CASSVGPPGNTEAFF. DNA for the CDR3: TGTGCCAGCAGTGTGGGCCCGCCGGGAAACACTGAAGCTTTCTTT.

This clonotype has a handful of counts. The CDR3 coding sequence is TGTGCCACCAGTTGGGGGGCCGTTGACGAGACCCAGTACTTC. It translates to CATSWGAVDETQYF. V usage is TRBV24-1 and J usage is TRBJ2-5; TRBD1 or TRBD2 may be the D gene (6 bases each). The CDR3 is made up of 14 amino acids. CDR1 KGHDR and CDR2 SFDVKD come from the germline V gene. V was trimmed by 6 bases and J by 5 bases, leaving 15 bases between them.

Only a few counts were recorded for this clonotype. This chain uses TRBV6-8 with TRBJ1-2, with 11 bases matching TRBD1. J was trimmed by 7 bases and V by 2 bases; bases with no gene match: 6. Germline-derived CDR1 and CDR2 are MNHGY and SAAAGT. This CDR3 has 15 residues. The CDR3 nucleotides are TGTGCCAGCAGTTACCGGACAGGGGGCATGATTGGCTACACCTTC. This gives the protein CASSYRTGGMIGYTF.

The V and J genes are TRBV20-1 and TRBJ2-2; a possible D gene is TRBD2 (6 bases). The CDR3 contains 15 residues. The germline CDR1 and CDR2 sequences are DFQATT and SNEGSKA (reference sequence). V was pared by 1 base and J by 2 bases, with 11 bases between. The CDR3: CSARALAPNTGELFF. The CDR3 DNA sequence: TGCAGTGCTAGAGCGCTAGCGCCCAACACCGGGGAGCTGTTTTTT.

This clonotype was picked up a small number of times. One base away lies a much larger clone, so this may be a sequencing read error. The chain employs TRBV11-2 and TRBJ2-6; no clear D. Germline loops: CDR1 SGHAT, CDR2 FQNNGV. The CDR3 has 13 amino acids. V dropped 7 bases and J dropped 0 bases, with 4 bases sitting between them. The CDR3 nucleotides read TGTGCCAGCACCGGCTCTGGGGCCAACGTCCTGACTTTC. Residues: CASTGSGANVLTF. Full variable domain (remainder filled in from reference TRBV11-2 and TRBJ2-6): EAGVAQSPRYKIIEKRQSVAFWCNPISGHATLYWYQQILGQGPKLLIQFQNNGVVDDSQLPKDRFSAERLKGVDSTLKIQPAKLEDSAVYLCASTGSGANVLTFGAGSRLTVL.

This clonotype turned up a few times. CDR3 region: CASSLGVASGYEQYV. CDR3 nucleotides: TGTGCCAGCAGCTTAGGTGTCGCTTCGGGATACGAGCAGTACGTC. This chain links TRBV11-2 with TRBJ2-7, with a possible D match to TRBD2 (5 bases). This CDR3 comprises 15 residues. Looked up from germline, CDR1 is SGHAT and CDR2 is FQNNGV. The V end lost 1 base, the J end lost 4 bases, and 14 bases lay between the germline ends.

CDR3 region: CASRGTSGRSDTQYF. The CDR3 DNA sequence: TGTGCCAGCAGAGGGACTAGCGGGAGATCAGATACGCAGTATTTT. The rearrangement uses TRBV12-3 or TRBV12-4 and TRBJ2-3; 14 bases are shared with TRBD2. Germline trimming cut 6 bases from V and 4 bases from J; bases unmatched to any gene: 3. The CDR3 has 15 residues.

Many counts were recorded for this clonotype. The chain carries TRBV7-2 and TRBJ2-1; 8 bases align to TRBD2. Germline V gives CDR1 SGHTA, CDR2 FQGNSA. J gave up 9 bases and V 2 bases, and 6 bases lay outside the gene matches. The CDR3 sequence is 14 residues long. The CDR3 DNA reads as TGTGCCAGCAGCTTAAGTGGACTAGCACGTGAGCAGTTCTTC. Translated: CASSLSGLAREQFF.

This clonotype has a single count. The CDR3 DNA is TGTGCCACCAGTGATCCTCGGACAGGGGGTGAGACCCAGTACTTC. It encodes CATSDPRTGGETQYF. The genes are TRBV24-1 and TRBJ2-5; 10 bases map to TRBD1. V shed 3 bases, J shed 5 bases, and the junction held 5 bases outside the gene matches. The CDR3 extends over 15 amino acids. Germline V CDR1 and CDR2: KGHDR, SFDVKD.

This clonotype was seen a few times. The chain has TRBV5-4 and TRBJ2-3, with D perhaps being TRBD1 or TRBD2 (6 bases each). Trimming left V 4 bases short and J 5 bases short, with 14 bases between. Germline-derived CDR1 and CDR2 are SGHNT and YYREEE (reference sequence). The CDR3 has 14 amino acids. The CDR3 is CASSHDGGRDTQYF. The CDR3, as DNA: TGTGCCAGCAGCCACGACGGGGGCAGAGATACGCAGTATTTT.

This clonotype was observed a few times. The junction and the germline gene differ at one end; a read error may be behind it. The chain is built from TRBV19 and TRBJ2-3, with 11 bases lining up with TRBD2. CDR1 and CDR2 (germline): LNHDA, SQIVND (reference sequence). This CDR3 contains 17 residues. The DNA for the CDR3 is TGTGCCAGTAGCACAAACCGACTAGCGGGATTTACAGTTACGCAGTATTTT. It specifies CASSTNRLAGFTVTQYF. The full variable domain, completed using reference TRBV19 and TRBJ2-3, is DGGITQSPKYLFRKEGQNVTLSCEQNLNHDAMYWYRQDPGQGLRLIYYSQIVNDFQKGDIAEGYSVSREKKESFPLTVTSAQKNPTAFYLCASSTNRLAGFTVTQYFGPGTRLTVL.

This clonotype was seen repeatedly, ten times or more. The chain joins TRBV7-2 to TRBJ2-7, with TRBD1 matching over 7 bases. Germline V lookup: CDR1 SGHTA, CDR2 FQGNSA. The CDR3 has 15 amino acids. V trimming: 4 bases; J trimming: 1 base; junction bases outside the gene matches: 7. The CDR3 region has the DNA TGTGCCAGCAGCTCCCAAGGGGGCCCTTCCTACGAGCAGTACTTC. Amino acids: CASSSQGGPSYEQYF.

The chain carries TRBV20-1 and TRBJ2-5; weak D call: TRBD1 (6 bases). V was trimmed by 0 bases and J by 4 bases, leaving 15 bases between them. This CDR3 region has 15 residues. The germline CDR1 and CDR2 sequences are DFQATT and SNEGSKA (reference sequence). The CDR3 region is CSARDGSRGIETQYF. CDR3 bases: TGCAGTGCTAGAGATGGGTCAAGGGGGATAGAGACCCAGTACTTC.

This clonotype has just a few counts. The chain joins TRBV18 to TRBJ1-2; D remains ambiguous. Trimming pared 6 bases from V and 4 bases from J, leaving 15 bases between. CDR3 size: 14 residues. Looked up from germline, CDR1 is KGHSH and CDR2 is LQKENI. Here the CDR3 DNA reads TGTGCCAGCTCCCCTCTGTCTGGGAGCTATGGCTACACCTTC. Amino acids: CASSPLSGSYGYTF.

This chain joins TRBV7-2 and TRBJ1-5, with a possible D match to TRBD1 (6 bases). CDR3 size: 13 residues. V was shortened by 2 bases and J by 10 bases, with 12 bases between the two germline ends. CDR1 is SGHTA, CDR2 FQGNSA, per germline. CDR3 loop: CASSLQEGDPQHF. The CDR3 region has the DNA TGTGCCAGCAGCTTACAGGAGGGGGACCCCCAGCATTTT.